The sequence of this T cell receptor beta chain was determined in a study of tumor-infiltrating lymphocytes in primary liver carcinoma. Study-level information: Tumor lesions were T1-T3 N0M0 and spanned roughly 4.2 to 11 cm. Samples had roughly 3.5 to 8 million productive TCRbeta reads, comparable between tissue types.

Co-extracting RNA and DNA was done with roughly 17-31 mg of unsorted bulk tissue as input. The patients lived with chronic HBV infection and had not yet received any treatment. Overall study results and limits: A small share of top clones, only about 7-24%, was found in all five tumor regions.

From about 530 ng total RNA, TCR beta cDNA was generated with a primer in the constant region. It was through three nested multiplex PCR rounds of slightly modified ARM-PCR that TCR beta libraries arose. It was with TRBV1-TRBV30 forward primers and a C-beta reverse primer that the first two PCR rounds were run, at about 10 cycles each. MiXCR, applied by TCRdb to the multiplex PCR reads, yields one record per CDR3 protein. Counted here are 40,000 to 55,000 distinct CDR3 sequences, about two thirds occurring once; the ten biggest clones make up 25% to 30%. The V gene's germline CDR1 is SGHTS and CDR2 YDEGEE. J gave up 4 bases and V 0 bases, and 5 bases lay outside the gene matches. This CDR3 has 16 amino acids. Regarding this clonotype: Its specificity is unknown.

Material: liver tumor tissue from sampling region 5. Subset indicated: tumor region T5, tumor centre. The gene calls are TRBV5-8 and TRBJ2-5, with 11 bases that match TRBD2. The TCR originated in a man aged 35-49 years with primary liver carcinoma and hepatitis B virus infection. CDR3 in amino acids: CASSLGGTSGGETQYF. CDR3 nucleotide sequence: TGTGCCAGCAGCTTGGGGGGGACTAGCGGTGGAGAGACCCAGTACTTC. Based on the CDR3 plus reference TRBV5-8 and TRBJ2-5, the full variable domain is EAGVTQSPTHLIKTRGQQATLRCSPISGHTSVYWYQQALGLGLQFLLWYDEGEERNRGNFPPRFSGRQFPNYSSELNVNALELEDSALYLCASSLGGTSGGETQYFGPGTRLLVL.